Shown below are 14 T cell receptor beta chains from a single sample sequenced in a study of blood T cells in healthy people across ages. Primed by a sample-barcoded 5' primer and a J-beta primer mix, a second PCR proceeded for 7 to 11 cycles. TCRdb reprocessed the 5' RACE reads via MiXCR and lists one record per CDR3 protein. The table records over 700,000 distinct CDR3 sequences, roughly 50% of them present only once. Material for sequencing was blood. The receptors shown here come from an elderly man in good health.

The rearrangement joins TRBV28 to TRBJ2-3; 8 bases match TRBD1. Germline values: CDR1 MDHEN, CDR2 SYDVKM. The V segment lost 6 bases and the J segment 3 bases; nucleotides outside the gene matches: 8. The CDR3 contains 15 residues. The CDR3 DNA reads as TGTGCCAGCAGAAATTCCAGGGGGCGGACAGATACGCAGTATTTT. Its translation is CASRNSRGRTDTQYF.

This sequence joins TRBV13 and TRBJ2-7, with D perhaps given as TRBD1 or TRBD2 (5 bases each). V lost 8 bases to trimming and J lost 0 bases, with 17 bases between them. The CDR3 is 15 amino acids. CDR1 is PRHDT and CDR2 is FYEKMQ in the germline V gene (reference sequence). The CDR3 coding sequence is TGTGCCAGCGGATATTGGGACGGAAGCTCCTACGAGCAGTACTTC. Encoded protein: CASGYWDGSSYEQYF.

The J gene is TRBJ2-1, the V gene TRBV3-1, with a possible D match to TRBD2 (6 bases). Trimming removed 1 base from V and 13 bases from J, with 17 bases in between. This CDR3 comprises 14 residues. The germline V gene encodes CDR1 LGHDT and CDR2 YNNKEL (reference sequence). The CDR3 is CASSQVEGGMGQFF. Here the CDR3 DNA reads TGTGCCAGCAGCCAAGTGGAGGGCGGCATGGGACAGTTCTTC.

The chain links TRBV7-8 to TRBJ2-6; TRBD1 aligns across 7 bases. The CDR3 is made up of 16 amino acids. The V segment lost 5 bases and the J segment 0 bases; nucleotides outside the gene matches: 4. Germline CDR1 reads SGHVS; CDR2 reads FQNEAQ. The CDR3 coding sequence is TGTGCCAGCAGCCGACAGGGTTACTCTGGGGCCAACGTCCTGACTTTC. Amino acids: CASSRQGYSGANVLTF.

A single count supports this clonotype. The J gene is TRBJ1-1, the V gene TRBV5-1; the D gene is possibly TRBD1 (6 bases). Germline CDR1 reads SGHRS; CDR2 reads YFSETQ. The CDR3 length is 14 residues. V was clipped by 4 bases and J by 6 bases, with 16 bases between them. The CDR3, as DNA: TGCGCCAGCAGCCCCCAGACAGGAAGGTCTGAAGCTTTCTTT. It yields the protein CASSPQTGRSEAFF.

The V gene is TRBV27, the J gene TRBJ2-7, with D perhaps assigned TRBD1 or TRBD2 (6 bases each). This CDR3 has 14 residues. The V gene lost 6 bases and the J gene lost 1 base, with 13 bases spanning the gap. Germline V gives CDR1 MNHEY, CDR2 SMNVEV (reference sequence). Here the CDR3 reads CASRDLGGSYEQYF. The CDR3 nucleotides are TGTGCCAGCAGAGACCTAGGGGGGTCCTACGAGCAGTACTTC.

The chain recombines TRBV6-7 with TRBJ2-3; D may be TRBD1 (5 bases). Being an ORF, TRBV6-7 has a function that is uncertain. V lost 2 bases and J lost 14, with 32 bases in between. This CDR3 is 18 amino acids long. The CDR3 DNA sequence: TGTGCCAGCAGTTACCCCCGAGATGGAGCAGGGCCCGATAAATACGCGTATTTT. Translation: CASSYPRDGAGPDKYAYF.

The gene calls are TRBV25-1 and TRBJ2-7; unclear D gene. CDR3 length: 11 residues. Trimming cost V 3 bases and J 7 bases, with 7 bases left between them. Germline V lookup: CDR1 MGHDK, CDR2 SYGVNS. The CDR3 nucleotides are TGTGCCAGCAGTGATGGTTTTGAGCAGTACTTC. Amino acids: CASSDGFEQYF.

This clonotype appeared a few times. This rearrangement joins TRBV7-8 to TRBJ1-1, with D hard to call. The ends were cut back, 5 bases at V and 1 base at J, with 11 bases in the middle. Germline loops: CDR1 SGHVS, CDR2 FQNEAQ. The CDR3 runs to 14 residues. CDR3 DNA sequence: TGTGCCAGCAGCCTATCCTGGACGAACACTGAAGCTTTCTTT. Translated, it gives CASSLSWTNTEAFF.

This CDR3 reads CAGNQGQGMETQYF. CDR3 bases: TGCGCCGGCAACCAGGGACAGGGGATGGAGACCCAGTACTTC. The chain links TRBV5-1 to TRBJ2-4; TRBD1 matches at 10 bases. Matching the DNA end better, TRBJ2-5 makes the J call doubtful. The CDR3 runs 14 residues. The germline V gene encodes CDR1 SGHRS and CDR2 YFSETQ.

The chain is built from TRBV9 and TRBJ1-1; D is perhaps TRBD1 (6 bases). Germline V gene data show CDR1 as SGDLS and CDR2 as YYNGEE. Trimming removed 6 bases from V and 4 bases from J, with 13 bases in between. The CDR3 loop spans 13 amino acids. This CDR3 is CASITTGFTEAFF. CDR3 coding DNA: TGTGCCAGCATCACAACAGGGTTCACTGAAGCTTTCTTT.

The V gene is TRBV7-2, the J gene TRBJ1-2; D might be TRBD1 (6 bases). This CDR3 is 14 amino acids long. Germline values: CDR1 SGHTA, CDR2 FQGNSA. Deletions cut 10 bases from V and 2 bases from J, with 17 bases between. The CDR3 region is CATLGYQGNYGYTF. The DNA of the CDR3 is TGTGCCACCCTAGGTTATCAGGGGAACTATGGCTACACCTTC.

This CDR3 is CASSLVRGGYEQYF. CDR3 DNA: TGTGCCAGCAGCTTAGTAAGAGGTGGTTACGAGCAGTACTTC. The chain has TRBV7-2 and TRBJ2-7, with D unclear. CDR3 length: 14 residues. V was pared by 1 base and J by 4 bases, with 11 bases between. Germline loops: CDR1 SGHTA, CDR2 FQGNSA.

The V gene is TRBV7-9, the J gene TRBJ2-3; TRBD2 agrees at 9 bases. Germline lookup yields CDR1 SEHNR and CDR2 FQNEAQ (reference sequence). Unmatched junction bases numbered 12, after V lost 2 bases and J lost 0 bases. The CDR3 length is 19 residues. CDR3 protein: CASSLSSLRLAASTDTQYF. The CDR3, as DNA: TGTGCCAGCAGCTTAAGTTCCCTTCGACTAGCGGCAAGCACAGATACGCAGTATTTT.